These 8 T cell receptor beta chains were sequenced from one sample in a study of human T cells and chemical hapten exposure. As to time point: healthy volunteer bleed at 6 weeks. Unfractionated whole blood yielded the extracted total RNA. Via MiXCR, TCRdb re-called the RACE reads, giving one row per CDR3 protein. The sample contains fewer than 100,000 distinct CDR3 sequences, 8.6% of which appear only once. The sequenced sample was whole blood. These receptors came from a female donor in good health. Some clones in this sample may be carry-over from other donors' samples.

The gene calls are TRBV5-1 and TRBJ2-4; D unclear. The CDR3 totals 13 residues. CDR1 is SGHRS, CDR2 YFSETQ, per germline. V was shortened by 0 bases and J by 2 bases, with 3 bases between the two germline ends. DNA of the CDR3: TGCGCCAGCAGCTTGGGGTCCAAAAACATTCAGTACTTC. Residues: CASSLGSKNIQYF.

This clonotype is a singleton in its sample. The chain couples TRBV19 to TRBJ1-5, with a weak D call TRBD1 (6 bases). The V gene's germline CDR1 is LNHDA and CDR2 SQIVND (reference sequence). Trimming stripped 5 bases from V and 3 bases from J, with 11 bases between. This CDR3 has 14 amino acids. The CDR3 here is CASSPTGSNQPQHF. The CDR3 bases are TGTGCCAGTAGTCCGACAGGATCCAATCAGCCCCAGCATTTT.

This clonotype appeared many times. V usage is TRBV12-3 or TRBV12-4 and J usage is TRBJ1-4, with D uncertain. The CDR3 consists of 14 residues. Deletions cut 6 bases from V and 0 bases from J, with 8 bases between. This CDR3 is CASSYSATNEKLFF. CDR3 DNA sequence: TGTGCCAGCAGCTACTCTGCAACTAATGAAAAACTGTTTTTT.

The rearrangement links TRBV5-1 to TRBJ1-1; D gene uncertain. V was trimmed by 2 bases and J by 1 base, leaving 9 bases between them. CDR1 is SGHRS and CDR2 is YFSETQ in the germline V gene. CDR3 length: 14 residues. Here the CDR3 reads CASSLLRENTEAFF. The CDR3 DNA reads as TGCGCCAGCAGCTTATTGAGGGAGAACACTGAAGCTTTCTTT.

This clonotype occurred many times. V is TRBV5-1 and J is TRBJ2-5; no definite D call. V gave up 2 bases and J gave up 5 bases, with 4 bases separating them. CDR3 length: 11 residues. Germline loops: CDR1 SGHRS, CDR2 YFSETQ. The CDR3 DNA reads as TGCGCCAGCAGCTTACGTGAGACCCAGTACTTC. This codes for CASSLRETQYF.

The chain uses TRBV27 and TRBJ2-1, with TRBD1 matching 7 bases. Trimming took 3 bases from V and 6 from J; bases not matched to a gene: 5. The germline gives CDR1 MNHEY, CDR2 SMNVEV (reference sequence). The CDR3 is made up of 14 amino acids. The CDR3 DNA is TGTGCCAGCAGTTTGGGCGCAGGGGGCAATGAGCAGTTCTTC. Encoded protein: CASSLGAGGNEQFF.

This clonotype was observed a handful of times. The chain carries TRBV3-1 and TRBJ1-3; no clear D. CDR1 LGHDT and CDR2 YNNKEL come from the germline V gene (reference sequence). There are 17 residues in the CDR3. The germline V and J ends were trimmed by 2 bases and 2 bases, with 16 bases remaining between them. DNA of the CDR3: TGTGCCAGCAGCCAACCCGCTAGACCGATCACTGGAAACACCATATATTTT. Residues: CASSQPARPITGNTIYF.

This chain joins TRBV7-2 and TRBJ2-7; 11 nucleotides agree with TRBD2. The CDR3 totals 15 residues. From germline, CDR1 is SGHTA and CDR2 FQGNSA. The V segment lost 5 bases and the J segment 4 bases; nucleotides outside the gene matches: 7. The CDR3 DNA reads as TGTGCCAGCAGCCGTAGCGGGGGGGCCTTATACGAGCAGTACTTC. It translates to CASSRSGGALYEQYF. Variable domain in full (rest from reference TRBV7-2 and TRBJ2-7): GAGVSQSPSNKVTEKGKDVELRCDPISGHTALYWYRQSLGQGLEFLIYFQGNSAPDKSGLPSDRFSAERTGGSVSTLTIQRTQQEDSAVYLCASSRSGGALYEQYFGPGTRLTVT.